This passage covers 28 T cell receptor beta chains from one sample sequenced in a study of cytomegalovirus exposure and HLA in healthy donors. Vbeta (60) and Jbeta (13) primers were used in the PCR. Using immunoSEQ multiplex PCR, the repertoire was profiled, and TCRdb retains in-frame clones only, with some absent. Of some 200,000 clones in the sample, around 83% were seen once. Sequencing was performed on PBMCs. The source of these receptors is a girl under 18 in good health and CMV-seronegative.

This clone is a singleton in its sample. The chain couples TRBV28 to TRBJ1-2; weak D call: TRBD1 (5 bases). The germline CDR1 and CDR2 sequences are MDHEN and SYDVKM. V gave up 6 bases and J gave up 0 bases, with 20 bases separating them. The CDR3 has 17 amino acids. CDR3 nucleotides: TGTGCCAGCAGACCTACCCCAGGGCTGGCGGCTAACTATGGCTACACCTTC. Translation: CASRPTPGLAANYGYTF.

J is TRBJ2-5 and V is TRBV27, with D tentatively TRBD2 (7 bases). CDR3 length equals 14 residues. Germline loops: CDR1 MNHEY, CDR2 SMNVEV (reference sequence). Deletions cut 4 bases from V and 2 bases from J, with 11 bases between. The CDR3 protein is CASSYREGQETQYF. CDR3 in DNA: TGTGCCAGCAGTTACAGGGAGGGGCAAGAGACCCAGTACTTC.

The chain is built from TRBV30 and TRBJ1-1, with 8 positions matching TRBD1. CDR3 length equals 13 residues. Germline V lookup: CDR1 GTSNPN, CDR2 SVGIG (reference sequence). The trim removed 4 bases at V and 8 bases at J, leaving 9 bases unmatched. CDR3 nucleotide sequence: TGTGCCTGGAATAGGGGACAGGTTACCGAAGCTTTCTTT. It codes for CAWNRGQVTEAFF.

This clone was observed once. The V and J genes are TRBV28 and TRBJ1-6; no clear D gene. The length of the CDR3 is 15 residues. V lost 5 bases, J lost 9 bases, and 17 bases lay in between. The V gene's germline CDR1 is MDHEN and CDR2 SYDVKM. The CDR3 sequence is CASSVPRGYGSPLHF. In nucleotides, the CDR3 is TGTGCCAGCAGTGTACCGCGGGGTTACGGTTCACCCCTCCACTTT.

The rearrangement joins TRBV28 to TRBJ2-2, with 10 bases aligning to TRBD1. CDR1 MDHEN and CDR2 SYDVKM come from the germline V gene. V was clipped by 6 bases and J by 6 bases; unmatched bases: 16. CDR3 length: 18 residues. CDR3 sequence: CASRVKHRETGGSGELFF. CDR3 sequence (DNA): TGTGCCAGCAGGGTCAAACATCGGGAGACAGGGGGCTCCGGGGAGCTGTTTTTT. Using reference TRBV28 and TRBJ2-2 for the parts outside the CDR3, the full variable domain is DVKVTQSSRYLVKRTGEKVFLECVQDMDHENMFWYRQDPGLGLRLIYFSYDVKMKEKGDIPEGYSVSREKKERFSLILESASTNQTSMYLCASRVKHRETGGSGELFFGEGSRLTVL.

V usage is TRBV28 and J usage is TRBJ1-1; D gene ambiguous. Germline loops: CDR1 MDHEN, CDR2 SYDVKM. V was trimmed by 7 bases and J by 5 bases, leaving 17 bases between them. This CDR3 comprises 14 residues. CDR3 sequence reads: CASTTAPTWTEAFF. The CDR3 region has the DNA TGTGCCAGCACCACAGCCCCGACGTGGACTGAAGCTTTCTTT.

On this clone itself: This specimen includes other DNA sequences encoding the same CDR3. This rearrangement joins TRBV18 to TRBJ2-7; 7 positions match TRBD1. V was clipped by 3 bases and J by 1 base; unmatched bases: 3. This CDR3 contains 14 residues. Per the germline V gene, CDR1 is KGHSH and CDR2 is LQKENI. The CDR3 bases are TGTGCCAGCTCACCCGACAGGGTTTCCTACGAGCAGTACTTC. Translation gives CASSPDRVSYEQYF.

This chain links TRBV19 with TRBJ2-7; D not certain. The CDR3 covers 15 residues. The V gene lost 7 bases and the J gene lost 2 bases, with 18 bases spanning the gap. Germline V gene lookup returns CDR1 LNHDA and CDR2 SQIVND (reference sequence). The CDR3 DNA reads as TGTGCCAGTACCGATCGTGCGAGCAGGCCCTACGAGCAGTACTTC. It yields the protein CASTDRASRPYEQYF.

This chain links TRBV9 with TRBJ2-3, with TRBD1 matching 8 bases. Per the germline V gene, CDR1 is SGDLS and CDR2 is YYNGEE. The CDR3 length is 12 residues. The V segment lost 3 bases and the J segment 9 bases; nucleotides outside the gene matches: 3. The chain's CDR3 is CASSGRDRTQYF. DNA for the CDR3: TGTGCCAGCAGCGGCCGGGACAGGACGCAGTATTTT.

The rearrangement uses TRBV28 and TRBJ1-1; tentatively, D is TRBD1 (6 bases). Germline assignment: CDR1 MDHEN and CDR2 SYDVKM. V was clipped by 7 bases and J by 0 bases, with 12 bases between them. The CDR3 has 14 residues. CDR3 coding DNA: TGTGCCAGCAAGGTAGGGGGTATGAACACTGAAGCTTTCTTT. Amino acids: CASKVGGMNTEAFF.

As for this clone: Relative to the germline gene, one junction end is altered; a read error may explain this. The genes are TRBV7-9 and TRBJ1-1; possible D gene TRBD1, 5 bases. CDR3 length: 16 amino acids. CDR1 and CDR2 (germline): SEHNR, FQNEAQ (reference sequence). As DNA, the CDR3 is TGTTCCAGCATCCATACCTCTGGGGGGTTGTACACTGAAGCTTTCTTT. Encoded protein: CSSIHTSGGLYTEAFF.

The CDR3 DNA reads TGCAGCGTTGTGTCGGGGTTCGCAGATACGCAGTATTTT. It yields the protein CSVVSGFADTQYF. V and J are TRBV29-1 and TRBJ2-3; TRBD2 is a possible D gene (5 bases). The CDR3 is 13 amino acids. Germline V gene data show CDR1 as SQVTM and CDR2 as ANQGSEA. Trimming stripped 4 bases from V and 4 bases from J, with 12 bases between.

V gene TRBV27 combines with J gene TRBJ2-3; no clear D. The germline V gene encodes CDR1 MNHEY and CDR2 SMNVEV (reference sequence). CDR3 size: 16 residues. V was pared by 2 bases and J by 0 bases, with 12 bases between. The CDR3 spells CASSLLQLSSTDTQYF. The DNA for the CDR3 is TGTGCCAGCAGTTTACTACAGTTATCTAGCACAGATACGCAGTATTTT.

The CDR3 protein is CASNAVETQYF. CDR3 coding DNA: TGTGCCAGCAATGCGGTAGAGACCCAGTACTTC. The genes are TRBV2 and TRBJ2-5, with unresolved D. Germline V lookup: CDR1 SNHLY, CDR2 FYNNEI. This CDR3 has 11 residues. Trimming left V 7 bases short and J 4 bases short, with 7 bases between.

The chain uses TRBV5-6 and TRBJ2-5, with D uncertain. The CDR3 is made up of 13 amino acids. The germline V and J ends were trimmed by 1 base and 0 bases, with 4 bases remaining between them. Germline values: CDR1 SGHDT, CDR2 YYEEEE. As DNA, the CDR3 is TGTGCCAGCAGCTTGCAGTACCAAGAGACCCAGTACTTC. Translated, it gives CASSLQYQETQYF. Supplemented by reference TRBV5-6 and TRBJ2-5, the full variable domain reads DAGVTQSPTHLIKTRGQQVTLRCSPKSGHDTVSWYQQALGQGPQFIFQYYEEEERQRGNFPDRFSGHQFPNYSSELNVNALLLGDSALYLCASSLQYQETQYFGPGTRLLVL.

The genes are TRBV5-1 and TRBJ1-2; maybe TRBD1 (5 bases). Germline V gene sequence: CDR1 SGHRS, CDR2 YFSETQ. This CDR3 contains 13 residues. V was cut by 0 bases and J by 8 bases, with 11 bases left in between. The CDR3 here is CASSLEGNRGYTF. CDR3 sequence (DNA): TGCGCCAGCAGCTTGGAGGGGAATAGGGGCTACACCTTC.

The chain couples TRBV7-9 to TRBJ1-1; unclear D gene. Germline V CDR1 and CDR2: SEHNR, FQNEAQ (reference sequence). This CDR3 is built from 14 residues. V was shortened by 5 bases and J by 6 bases, with 16 bases between the two germline ends. The CDR3 region is CASSHLEVRAEAFF. CDR3 coding DNA: TGTGCCAGCAGCCATTTGGAGGTGAGGGCTGAAGCTTTCTTT. Combining the CDR3 with reference TRBV7-9 and TRBJ1-1 gives the whole variable domain DTGVSQNPRHKITKRGQNVTFRCDPISEHNRLYWYRQTLGQGPEFLTYFQNEAQLEKSRLLSDRFSAERPKGSFSTLEIQRTEQGDSAMYLCASSHLEVRAEAFFGQGTRLTVV.

This chain connects TRBV30 to TRBJ2-1; 15 bases agree with TRBD2. This CDR3 region has 16 residues. V shed 5 bases and J 5 bases; nucleotides not matched to a gene: 7. The germline V gene has CDR1 GTSNPN and CDR2 SVGIG (reference sequence). The CDR3 region has the DNA TGTGCCTGGGGGACTAGCGGGAGGACTAGGGACAATGAGCAGTTCTTC. Protein product: CAWGTSGRTRDNEQFF.

V usage is TRBV7-9 and J usage is TRBJ1-1, with 7 bases that match TRBD1. Germline trimming cut 5 bases from V and 0 bases from J; bases unmatched to any gene: 3. The germline V gene encodes CDR1 SEHNR and CDR2 FQNEAQ (reference sequence). The CDR3 sequence is 14 residues long. CDR3 region: CASSETGMNTEAFF. The CDR3 DNA sequence: TGTGCCAGCAGCGAGACAGGGATGAACACTGAAGCTTTCTTT. The whole variable domain, remainder taken from reference TRBV7-9 and TRBJ1-1, is DTGVSQNPRHKITKRGQNVTFRCDPISEHNRLYWYRQTLGQGPEFLTYFQNEAQLEKSRLLSDRFSAERPKGSFSTLEIQRTEQGDSAMYLCASSETGMNTEAFFGQGTRLTVV.

The chain carries TRBV9 and TRBJ1-2; D gene uncertain. The CDR3 is made up of 15 amino acids. Deletions cut 0 bases from V and 3 bases from J, with 12 bases between. Germline CDR1 reads SGDLS; CDR2 reads YYNGEE. The CDR3 spells CASSVAPMGDYGYTF. Written as DNA, the CDR3 is TGTGCCAGCAGCGTAGCCCCGATGGGAGACTATGGCTACACCTTC.

This chain connects TRBV7-9 to TRBJ2-3, with a tentative D call TRBD1 (7 bases). This CDR3 is 17 amino acids long. CDR1 is SEHNR, CDR2 FQNEAQ, per germline (reference sequence). V lost 5 bases, J lost 2 bases, and 20 bases lay in between. The CDR3 region is CASSAPRDSPNTDTQYF. The CDR3 coding sequence is TGTGCCAGCAGCGCCCCGCGGGACAGCCCTAACACAGATACGCAGTATTTT.

The chain links TRBV9 to TRBJ1-4; 9 positions agree with TRBD1. The CDR3 spans 17 residues. Germline values: CDR1 SGDLS, CDR2 YYNGEE. Losses at the gene ends were 0 bases for V and 8 bases for J; bases not matched to a gene: 11. As DNA, the CDR3 is TGTGCCAGCAGCGTAGATGGCCGACAGGGGGGGACCGAAAAACTGTTTTTT. It translates to CASSVDGRQGGTEKLFF.

This chain uses TRBV11-2 with TRBJ2-7, with D tentatively TRBD2 (5 bases). The CDR3 is made up of 11 amino acids. Trimming stripped 2 bases from V and 12 bases from J, with 11 bases between. Germline CDR1 and CDR2: SGHAT and FQNNGV. The DNA of the CDR3 is TGTGCCAGCAGCTTATACGGGGATTCGTACTTC. It specifies CASSLYGDSYF.

The chain has TRBV30 and TRBJ2-1, with TRBD2 matching over 15 bases. Germline CDR1 and CDR2: GTSNPN and SVGIG (reference sequence). Losses at the gene ends were 6 bases for V and 0 bases for J; bases not matched to a gene: 9. The CDR3 loop spans 18 amino acids. The CDR3 sequence is CACQGLAGGPSSYNEQFF. Written as DNA, the CDR3 is TGTGCCTGTCAAGGACTAGCGGGGGGGCCAAGCTCCTACAATGAGCAGTTCTTC.

V gene TRBV9 combines with J gene TRBJ2-1; possible D gene TRBD2, 5 bases. The CDR3 covers 14 residues. From germline, CDR1 is SGDLS and CDR2 YYNGEE. Trimming cost V 3 bases and J 5 bases, with 12 bases left between them. CDR3 loop: CASSARGGDNEQFF. For the CDR3, the DNA is TGTGCCAGCAGCGCACGGGGTGGCGACAATGAGCAGTTCTTC. Full variable domain (outside the CDR3, taken from reference TRBV9 and TRBJ2-1): DSGVTQTPKHLITATGQRVTLRCSPRSGDLSVYWYQQSLDQGLQFLIQYYNGEERAKGNILERFSAQQFPDLHSELNLSSLELGDSALYFCASSARGGDNEQFFGPGTRLTVL.

The gene calls are TRBV19 and TRBJ1-1; tentatively, D is TRBD1 (6 bases). Trimming left V 6 bases short and J 1 base short, with 12 bases between. Germline V CDR1 and CDR2: LNHDA, SQIVND (reference sequence). This CDR3 is 14 amino acids long. DNA of the CDR3: TGTGCCAGTAGGCCTCAGGGGCAGAACACTGAAGCTTTCTTT. This codes for CASRPQGQNTEAFF. Full variable domain (remainder filled in from reference TRBV19 and TRBJ1-1): DGGITQSPKYLFRKEGQNVTLSCEQNLNHDAMYWYRQDPGQGLRLIYYSQIVNDFQKGDIAEGYSVSREKKESFPLTVTSAQKNPTAFYLCASRPQGQNTEAFFGQGTRLTVV.

The rearrangement joins TRBV5-5 to TRBJ2-7, with a weak D call TRBD2 (6 bases). Deletions cut 4 bases from V and 0 bases from J, with 14 bases between. The germline CDR1 and CDR2 sequences are SGHKS and YYEKEE (reference sequence). The CDR3 runs 15 residues. The CDR3 region has the DNA TGTGCCAGCAGCCCGGGGGTCTTCAGCTCCTACGAGCAGTACTTC. Its protein product is CASSPGVFSSYEQYF.

The rearrangement uses TRBV7-3 and TRBJ1-1, with 7 bases identical to TRBD1. The CDR3 is made up of 13 amino acids. With V trimmed by 2 bases and J by 3 bases, 0 bases remained unmatched. CDR1 SGHTA and CDR2 FQGTGA come from the germline V gene. CDR3 nucleotide sequence: TGTGCCAGCAGCTTACAGGGGGACACTGAAGCTTTCTTT. Translation gives CASSLQGDTEAFF. The whole variable domain, remainder taken from reference TRBV7-3 and TRBJ1-1, is GAGVSQTPSNKVTEKGKYVELRCDPISGHTALYWYRQSLGQGPEFLIYFQGTGAADDSGLPNDRFFAVRPEGSVSTLKIQRTERGDSAVYLCASSLQGDTEAFFGQGTRLTVV.